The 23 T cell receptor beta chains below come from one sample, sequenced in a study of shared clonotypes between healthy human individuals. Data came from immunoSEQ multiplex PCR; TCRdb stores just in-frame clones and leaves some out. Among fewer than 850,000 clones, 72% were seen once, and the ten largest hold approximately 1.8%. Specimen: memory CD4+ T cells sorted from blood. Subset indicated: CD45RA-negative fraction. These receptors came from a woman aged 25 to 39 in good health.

CDR3 loop: CASSQQGKYYGYTF. The DNA of the CDR3 is TGCGCCAGCAGCCAACAGGGAAAGTATTATGGCTACACCTTC. This chain links TRBV4-1 with TRBJ1-2, with D tentatively TRBD1 (5 bases). The V and J ends lost 2 bases and 5 bases respectively, with 12 bases between them. The CDR3 consists of 14 residues. Germline CDR1 reads MGHRA; CDR2 reads YSYEKL.

The CDR3 loop reads CASSLVRLDEQFF. CDR3 sequence (DNA): TGTGCCAGCAGCTTAGTTAGGCTCGACGAGCAGTTCTTC. The chain is built from TRBV7-2 and TRBJ2-1; D call uncertain. V lost 1 base and J 10 bases, leaving 11 bases between the germline ends. The CDR3 spans 13 residues. The germline V gene encodes CDR1 SGHTA and CDR2 FQGNSA.

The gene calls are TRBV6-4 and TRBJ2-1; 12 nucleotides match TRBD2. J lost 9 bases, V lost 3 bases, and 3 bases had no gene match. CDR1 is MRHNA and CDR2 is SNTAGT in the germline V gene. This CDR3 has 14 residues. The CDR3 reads CASSELAGGGEQFF. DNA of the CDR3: TGTGCCAGCAGTGAGCTAGCGGGAGGGGGTGAGCAGTTCTTC.

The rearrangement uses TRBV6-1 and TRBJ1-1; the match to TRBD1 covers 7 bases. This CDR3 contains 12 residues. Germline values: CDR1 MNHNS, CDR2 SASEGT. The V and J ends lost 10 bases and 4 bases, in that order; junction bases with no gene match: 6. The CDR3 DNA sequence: TGTGCCACCCAGACAGGGAGCACTGAAGCTTTCTTT. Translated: CATQTGSTEAFF.

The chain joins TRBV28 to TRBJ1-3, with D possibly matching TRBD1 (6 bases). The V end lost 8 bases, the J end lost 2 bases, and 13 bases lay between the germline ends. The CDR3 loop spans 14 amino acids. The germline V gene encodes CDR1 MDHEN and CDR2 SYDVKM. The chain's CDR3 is CASWEGVTGNTIYF. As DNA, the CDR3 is TGTGCCAGCTGGGAGGGGGTAACTGGAAACACCATATATTTT.

In DNA form, the CDR3 reads TGTGCCAGCAGCTTGCAGGACTCTGGGGCCAACGTCCTGACTTTC. This sequence encodes CASSLQDSGANVLTF. This sequence joins TRBV7-6 and TRBJ2-6; D is uncertain. CDR1 is SGHVS and CDR2 is FNYEAQ in the germline V gene. V was trimmed by 3 bases and J by 0 bases, leaving 6 bases between them. The CDR3 sequence is 15 residues long.

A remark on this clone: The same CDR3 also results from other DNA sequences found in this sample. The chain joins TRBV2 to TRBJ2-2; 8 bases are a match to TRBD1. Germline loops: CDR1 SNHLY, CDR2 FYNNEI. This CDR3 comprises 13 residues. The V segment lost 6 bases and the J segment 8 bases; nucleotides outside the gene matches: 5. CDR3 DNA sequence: TGTGCCAGCAGGGCAGGGGGCTCAGGGGAGCTGTTTTTT. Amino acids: CASRAGGSGELFF.

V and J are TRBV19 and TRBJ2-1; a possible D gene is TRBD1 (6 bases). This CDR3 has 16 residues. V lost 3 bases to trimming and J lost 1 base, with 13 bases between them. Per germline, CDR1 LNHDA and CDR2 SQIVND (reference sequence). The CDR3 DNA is TGTGCCAGTAGTATCGAACAGGGTTCATCCTACAATGAGCAGTTCTTC. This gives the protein CASSIEQGSSYNEQFF.

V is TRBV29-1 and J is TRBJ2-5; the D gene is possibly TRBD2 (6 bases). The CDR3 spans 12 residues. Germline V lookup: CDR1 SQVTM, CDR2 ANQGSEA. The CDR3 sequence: CAGSYAQETQYF. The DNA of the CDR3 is TGCGCCGGGAGCTACGCCCAAGAGACCCAGTACTTC.

The CDR3: CASSFNRGGETQYF. CDR3 bases: TGTGCCAGCAGCTTCAACAGGGGAGGGGAGACCCAGTACTTC. This rearrangement joins TRBV5-4 to TRBJ2-5; D assignment may be TRBD1 or TRBD2 (7 bases each). Germline V gene sequence: CDR1 SGHNT, CDR2 YYREEE (reference sequence). This CDR3 region has 14 residues. Trimming shortened V by 2 bases and J by 5 bases, and 13 bases separated the two germline ends.

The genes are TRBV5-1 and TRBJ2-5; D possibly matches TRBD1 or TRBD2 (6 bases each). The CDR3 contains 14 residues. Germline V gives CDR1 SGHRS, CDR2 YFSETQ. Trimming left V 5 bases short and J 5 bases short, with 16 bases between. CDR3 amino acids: CASRPGQRGETQYF. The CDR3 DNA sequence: TGCGCCAGCAGACCGGGACAACGGGGGGAGACCCAGTACTTC.

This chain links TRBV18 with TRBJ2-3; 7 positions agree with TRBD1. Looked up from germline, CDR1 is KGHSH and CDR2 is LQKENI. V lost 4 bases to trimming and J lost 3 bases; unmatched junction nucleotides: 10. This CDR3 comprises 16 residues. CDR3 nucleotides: TGTGCCAGCTCACGGCTGGGGCAGGGGGAGACAGATACGCAGTATTTT. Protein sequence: CASSRLGQGETDTQYF.

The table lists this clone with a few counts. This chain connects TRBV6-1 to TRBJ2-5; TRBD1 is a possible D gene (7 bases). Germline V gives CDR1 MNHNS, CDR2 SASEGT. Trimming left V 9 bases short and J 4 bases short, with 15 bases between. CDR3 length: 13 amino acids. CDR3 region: CASVFRGAETQYF. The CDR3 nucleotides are TGTGCCAGTGTATTCAGGGGGGCAGAGACCCAGTACTTC.

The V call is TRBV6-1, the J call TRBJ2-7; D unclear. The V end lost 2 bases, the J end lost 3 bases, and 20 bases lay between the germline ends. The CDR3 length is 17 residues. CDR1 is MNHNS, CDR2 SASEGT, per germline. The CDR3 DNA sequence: TGTGCCAGCAGTGAAAAGTCTTCGACCCACCCTTTCTACGAGCAGTACTTC. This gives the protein CASSEKSSTHPFYEQYF.

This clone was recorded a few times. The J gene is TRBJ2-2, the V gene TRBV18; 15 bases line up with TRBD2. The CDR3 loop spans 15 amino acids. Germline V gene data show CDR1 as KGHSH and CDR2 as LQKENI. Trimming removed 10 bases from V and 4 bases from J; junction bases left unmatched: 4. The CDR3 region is CATGLAGGSTGELFF. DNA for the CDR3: TGTGCCACCGGACTAGCGGGAGGGAGCACCGGGGAGCTGTTTTTT.

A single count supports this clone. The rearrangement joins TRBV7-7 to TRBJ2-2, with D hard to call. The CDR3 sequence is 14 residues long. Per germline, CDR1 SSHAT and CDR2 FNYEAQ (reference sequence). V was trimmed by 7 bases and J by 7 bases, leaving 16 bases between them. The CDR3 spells CASTLNRAGGELFF. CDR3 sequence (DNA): TGTGCCAGCACGCTAAATAGGGCCGGCGGGGAGCTGTTTTTT.

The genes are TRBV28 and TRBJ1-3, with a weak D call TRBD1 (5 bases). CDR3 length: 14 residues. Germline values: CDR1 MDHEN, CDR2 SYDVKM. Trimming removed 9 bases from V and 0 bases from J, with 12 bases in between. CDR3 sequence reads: CASHPGGSGNTIYF. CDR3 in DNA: TGTGCCAGTCACCCCGGGGGCTCTGGAAACACCATATATTTT. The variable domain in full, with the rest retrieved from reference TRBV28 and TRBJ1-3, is DVKVTQSSRYLVKRTGEKVFLECVQDMDHENMFWYRQDPGLGLRLIYFSYDVKMKEKGDIPEGYSVSREKKERFSLILESASTNQTSMYLCASHPGGSGNTIYFGEGSWLTVV.

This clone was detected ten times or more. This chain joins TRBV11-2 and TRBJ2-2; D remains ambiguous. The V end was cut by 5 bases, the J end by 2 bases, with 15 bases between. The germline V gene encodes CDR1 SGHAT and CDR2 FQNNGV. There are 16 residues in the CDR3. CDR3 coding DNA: TGTGCCAGCAGCCCCAAGACCCCCCAAAACACCGGGGAGCTGTTTTTT. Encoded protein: CASSPKTPQNTGELFF.

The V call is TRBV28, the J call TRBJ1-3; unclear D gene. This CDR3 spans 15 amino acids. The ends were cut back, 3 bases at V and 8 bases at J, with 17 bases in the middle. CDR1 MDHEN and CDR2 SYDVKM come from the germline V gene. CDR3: CASSFSFWLGDTIYF. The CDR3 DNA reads TGTGCCAGCAGTTTTTCATTCTGGCTCGGTGACACCATATATTTT.

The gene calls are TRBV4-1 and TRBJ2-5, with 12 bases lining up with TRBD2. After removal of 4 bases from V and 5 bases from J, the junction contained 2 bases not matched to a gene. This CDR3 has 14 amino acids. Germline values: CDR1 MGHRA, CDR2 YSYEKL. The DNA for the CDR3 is TGCGCCAGCAGCCGGACTAGCGGGGAGGAGACCCAGTACTTC. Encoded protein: CASSRTSGEETQYF.

For the CDR3, the DNA is TGTGCCAGCAGCCAAGGGCAGCCGGGGCCCTATGGCTACACCTTC. Translation: CASSQGQPGPYGYTF. The chain recombines TRBV14 with TRBJ1-2; maybe TRBD1 (5 bases). This CDR3 comprises 15 residues. Germline V lookup: CDR1 SGHDN, CDR2 FVKESK. V gave up 1 base and J gave up 4 bases, with 13 bases separating them.

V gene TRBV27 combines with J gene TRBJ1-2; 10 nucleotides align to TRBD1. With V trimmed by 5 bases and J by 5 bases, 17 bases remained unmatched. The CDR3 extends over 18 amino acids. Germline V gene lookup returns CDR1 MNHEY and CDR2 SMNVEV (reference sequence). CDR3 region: CASSSRAPGQGDRYGYTF. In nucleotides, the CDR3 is TGTGCCAGCAGTAGTCGGGCCCCCGGACAGGGGGATCGGTATGGCTACACCTTC.

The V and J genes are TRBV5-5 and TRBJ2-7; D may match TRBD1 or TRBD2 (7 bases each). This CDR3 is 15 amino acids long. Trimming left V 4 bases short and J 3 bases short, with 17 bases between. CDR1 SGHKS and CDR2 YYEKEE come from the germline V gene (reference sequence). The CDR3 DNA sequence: TGTGCCAGCAGCCCGGGGGGACAGATTGTCTACGAGCAGTACTTC. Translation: CASSPGGQIVYEQYF.